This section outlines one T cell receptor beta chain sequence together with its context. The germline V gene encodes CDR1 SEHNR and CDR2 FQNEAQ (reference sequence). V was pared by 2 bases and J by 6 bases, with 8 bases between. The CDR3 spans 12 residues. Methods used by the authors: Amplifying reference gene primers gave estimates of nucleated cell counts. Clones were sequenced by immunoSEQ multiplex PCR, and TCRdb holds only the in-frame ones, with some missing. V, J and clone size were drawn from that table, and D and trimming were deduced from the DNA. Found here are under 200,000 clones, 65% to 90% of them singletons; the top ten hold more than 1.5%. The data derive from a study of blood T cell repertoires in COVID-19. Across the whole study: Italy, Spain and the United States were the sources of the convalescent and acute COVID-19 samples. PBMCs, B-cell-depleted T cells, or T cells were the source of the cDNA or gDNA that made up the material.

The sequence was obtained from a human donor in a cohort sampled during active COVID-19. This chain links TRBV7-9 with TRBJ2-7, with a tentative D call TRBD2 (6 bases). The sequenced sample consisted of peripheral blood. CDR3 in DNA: TGTGCCAGCAGCTTATGGGGACTCGAGCAGTACTTC. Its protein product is CASSLWGLEQYF. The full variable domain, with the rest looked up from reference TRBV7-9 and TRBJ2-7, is DTGVSQNPRHKITKRGQNVTFRCDPISEHNRLYWYRQTLGQGPEFLTYFQNEAQLEKSRLLSDRFSAERPKGSFSTLEIQRTEQGDSAMYLCASSLWGLEQYFGPGTRLTVT.